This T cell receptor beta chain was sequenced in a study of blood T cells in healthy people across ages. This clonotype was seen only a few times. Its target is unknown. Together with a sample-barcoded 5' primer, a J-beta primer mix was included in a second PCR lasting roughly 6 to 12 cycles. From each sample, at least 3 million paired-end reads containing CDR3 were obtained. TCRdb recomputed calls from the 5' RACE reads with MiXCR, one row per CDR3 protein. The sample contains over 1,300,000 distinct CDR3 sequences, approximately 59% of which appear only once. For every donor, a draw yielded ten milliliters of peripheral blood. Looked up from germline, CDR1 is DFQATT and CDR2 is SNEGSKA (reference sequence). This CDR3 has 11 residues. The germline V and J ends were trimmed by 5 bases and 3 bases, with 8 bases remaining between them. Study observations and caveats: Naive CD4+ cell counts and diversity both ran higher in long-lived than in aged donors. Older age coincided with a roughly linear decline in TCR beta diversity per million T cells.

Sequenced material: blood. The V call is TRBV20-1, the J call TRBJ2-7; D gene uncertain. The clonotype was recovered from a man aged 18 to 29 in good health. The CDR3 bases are TGCAGTGCTTTTTCAGACTACGAGCAGTACTTC. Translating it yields CSAFSDYEQYF.